This T cell receptor beta chain was identified during a study of early stage breast cancer tumors. Study results and limitations: Unsorted bulk genomic DNA sequencing lacked pairing and functional marker data. Enriched TCRB sequences shared across patients were mostly commonly generated sequences.

This clone was seen more than once but under ten times. Its specificity is unknown. Generated by immunoSEQ multiplex PCR, the TCRdb table keeps only in-frame clones and is missing some. The table has roughly 20,000 clones, around 82% seen once. Germline V gene sequence: CDR1 SGHVS, CDR2 FQNEAQ. CDR3 length equals 17 residues. V shed 7 bases and J shed 3 bases, with 22 bases lying between them. The sequencing input was blood. The V call is TRBV7-8, the J call TRBJ1-5; no clear D gene. The sequence was obtained from a person aged 70 to 79 with breast cancer. The CDR3 sequence: CASTQETISRNNQPQHF. Written as DNA, the CDR3 is TGTGCCAGCACCCAGGAAACAATCTCACGCAACAATCAGCCCCAGCATTTT.